This T cell receptor beta chain was found in a study of response to subunit inactivated influenza vaccine. Trimming cost V 0 bases and J 6 bases, with 16 bases left between them. CDR1 and CDR2 from the germline V gene are SGHRS and YFSETQ. The CDR3 consists of 16 residues. TCRdb re-called the RT-PCR reads with MiXCR, one entry per CDR3 protein. Here the sample spans about half a million distinct CDR3 sequences, approximately 7.6% being singletons. This TCR was recovered from a man aged 50 to 69 who received an inactivated influenza vaccine. This sample comprised PBMCs from blood, obtained around 25 months after vaccination. V gene TRBV5-1 combines with J gene TRBJ2-1; D ambiguous. For the CDR3, the DNA is TGCGCCAGCAGCTTGGATGTCTCCGCAAAGGGCAATGAGCAGTTCTTC. It encodes CASSLDVSAKGNEQFF.